Listed below are T cell receptor beta chains from one sample, sequenced in a study of blood T cell repertoires in COVID-19. Repertoires were generated with immunoSEQ multiplex PCR, while TCRdb's copy carries only in-frame clones and drops some. Of some 78,000 clones in the sample, about nine tenths were seen once. Sequencing was performed on peripheral blood. Receptors originate from a man aged 50-60 years with active or convalescent COVID-19. CDR3s include the opening cysteine and the closing phenylalanine or tryptophan. D genes are given only for firm matches. Some rows mark clone size as missing; the rest say once, few, many or name a class of expanded clone.

.,TRBV19,.,TRBJ2-5,13,TGTGCCAGTAGTATAGGTGACGGCGGGACCCAGTACTTC,CASSIGDGGTQYF
.,TRBV11-2,once,TRBJ1-2,17,TGTGCCAGCAGCGCGGGGACTCGTGTCCAATCTAACTATGGCTACACCTTC,CASSAGTRVQSNYGYTF
.,TRBV19,.,TRBJ2-1,13,TGTGCCAGTAGTATTGGACAGAACAATGAGCAGTTCTTC,CASSIGQNNEQFF
.,TRBV18,few,TRBJ1-5,14,TGTGCCAGCTCACCACCGCCGGGATCTGGGCCCCAGCATTTT,CASSPPPGSGPQHF
.,TRBV7-7,.,TRBJ2-5,16,TGTGCCAGCAGCCTAGGCAGTGGGGGCCGTTTAGAGACCCAGTACTTC,CASSLGSGGRLETQYF
TRBD2,TRBV7-2,.,TRBJ2-1,12,TGTGCCAGCAGCCTCCCGGGGGGAGTGCAGTTCTTC,CASSLPGGVQFF
.,TRBV21-1,few,TRBJ1-6,20,TGTGCCAGCAGCAAAGAGGTCACCGAAACGGAAGGAGGGAATTCCTCACCCCTCCACTTT,CASSKEVTETEGGNSSPLHF
.,TRBV11-2,.,TRBJ2-5,15,TGTGCCAGCAGCTTATTAGAACGGGGGTCCCCGACCCAGTACTTC,CASSLLERGSPTQYF
TRBD1,TRBV18,few,TRBJ1-1,16,TGTGCCAGCTCACCCCCGACAGGGGCACAGAACACTGAAGCTTTCTTT,CASSPPTGAQNTEAFF
.,TRBV6-1,.,TRBJ1-4,12,TGTGCCAGCAGTGAACGGGGTGAAAAACTGTTTTTT,CASSERGEKLFF
TRBD2,TRBV9,.,TRBJ2-7,15,TGTGCCAGCAGCGTAGGCCAGGGAGGGGACTACGAGCAGTACTTC,CASSVGQGGDYEQYF